The 6 T cell receptor beta chains below come from one sample, sequenced in a study of prognosis after radiotherapy for stage I lung cancer. Genomic DNA provided the template from which TCR beta CDR3 was amplified by two-round multiplex PCR. It was primers specific to each TRBV and TRBJ gene that first-round PCR used. TCRdb re-derived calls from the multiplex PCR reads in MiXCR, one entry per CDR3 protein. This sample yields approximately 20,000 distinct CDR3 sequences, of which approximately 25% are seen a single time; under 25% belongs to the top ten. This specimen consisted of PBMCs, obtained before or after stereotactic body radiation therapy (not recorded which). The receptor set was obtained from a donor of 50 years or more with non-small cell lung cancer.

This clonotype was seen at least ten times. This chain connects TRBV2 to TRBJ2-1; D is perhaps TRBD1 (6 bases). The V end lost 6 bases, the J end lost 5 bases, and 11 bases lay between the germline ends. From germline, CDR1 is SNHLY and CDR2 FYNNEI. The length of the CDR3 is 13 residues. CDR3 in DNA: TGTGCCAGCAGATTCGGACAGAACAATGAGCAGTTCTTC. This codes for CASRFGQNNEQFF.

The rearrangement links TRBV7-2 to TRBJ2-3; D is ambiguous. The V end was cut by 10 bases, the J end by 3 bases, with 14 bases between. CDR1 and CDR2 from the germline V gene are SGHTA and FQGNSA. This CDR3 region has 13 residues. CDR3 DNA: TGTGCCAACAAATTAATGGGGACAGATACGCAGTATTTT. It is translated as CANKLMGTDTQYF.

This clonotype was seen many times. The V and J genes are TRBV28 and TRBJ2-3; the D is unclear. The CDR3 covers 19 residues. V lost 1 base, J lost 2 bases, and 22 bases lay in between. Germline V lookup: CDR1 MDHEN, CDR2 SYDVKM. As DNA, the CDR3 is TGTGCCAGCAGTTTATCTCCTCCGGCAGGAGACCTCCCCACAGATACGCAGTATTTT. Its translation is CASSLSPPAGDLPTDTQYF.

This clonotype has a count of ten or more. V gene TRBV28 combines with J gene TRBJ2-1; TRBD1 matches at 11 bases. The J segment lost 6 bases and the V segment lost 5 bases, leaving 9 bases of the junction unmatched. The germline V gene has CDR1 MDHEN and CDR2 SYDVKM. The CDR3 has 16 amino acids. CDR3 loop: CASSKDRGRPRNEQFF. Written as DNA, the CDR3 is TGTGCCAGCAGTAAGGACAGGGGGCGACCCCGCAATGAGCAGTTCTTC.

About this clonotype itself: At one boundary the junction diverges from the germline segment, which might be a read error. The chain recombines TRBV15 with TRBJ1-2; D is unresolved. Germline values: CDR1 LNHNV, CDR2 YYDKDF (reference sequence). There are 14 residues in the CDR3. CDR3 DNA: TGTGCCACCAGCAGATATATGACCTACTATGGCAACACCTTC. Its translation is CATSRYMTYYGNTF.

This clonotype came up many times. The chain recombines TRBV6-2 or TRBV6-3 with TRBJ2-7, with D perhaps being TRBD1 or TRBD2 (5 bases each). V shed 7 bases and J shed 0 bases, with 16 bases lying between them. This CDR3 is built from 15 residues. Germline lookup yields CDR1 MNHEY and CDR2 SVGEGT. The CDR3 here is CASIRSGALSYEQYF. The CDR3 nucleotides are TGTGCCAGCATCCGATCCGGGGCCCTCTCCTACGAGCAGTACTTC.